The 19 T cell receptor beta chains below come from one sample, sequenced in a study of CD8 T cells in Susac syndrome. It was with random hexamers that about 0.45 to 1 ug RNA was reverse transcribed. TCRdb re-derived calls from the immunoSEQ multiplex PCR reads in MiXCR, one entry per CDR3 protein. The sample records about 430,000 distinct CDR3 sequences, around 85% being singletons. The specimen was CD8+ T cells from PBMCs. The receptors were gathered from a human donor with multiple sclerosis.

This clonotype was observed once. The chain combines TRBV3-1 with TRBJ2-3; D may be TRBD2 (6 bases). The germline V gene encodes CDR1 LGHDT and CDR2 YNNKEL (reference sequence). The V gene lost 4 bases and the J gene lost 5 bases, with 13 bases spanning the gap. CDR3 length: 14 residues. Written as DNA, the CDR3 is TGTGCCAGCAGCCCCGGGACTCCCGGAGATACGCAGTATTTT. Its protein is CASSPGTPGDTQYF.

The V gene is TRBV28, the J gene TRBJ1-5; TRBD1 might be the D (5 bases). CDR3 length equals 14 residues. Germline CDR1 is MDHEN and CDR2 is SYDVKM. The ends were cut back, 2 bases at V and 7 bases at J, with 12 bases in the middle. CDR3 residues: CASSLKQAGQPQHF. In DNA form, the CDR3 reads TGTGCCAGCAGTTTAAAACAGGCCGGCCAGCCCCAGCATTTT.

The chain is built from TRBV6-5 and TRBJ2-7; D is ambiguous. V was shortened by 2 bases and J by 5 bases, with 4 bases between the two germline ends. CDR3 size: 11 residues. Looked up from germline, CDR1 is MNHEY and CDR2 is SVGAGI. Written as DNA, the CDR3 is TGTGCCAGCAGTTACAGGGACGAGCAGTACTTC. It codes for CASSYRDEQYF.

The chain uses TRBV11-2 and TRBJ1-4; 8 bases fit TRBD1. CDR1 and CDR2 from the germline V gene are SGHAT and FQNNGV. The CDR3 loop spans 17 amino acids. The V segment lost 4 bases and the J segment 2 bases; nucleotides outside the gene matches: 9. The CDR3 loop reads CASSSQDRDATNEKLFF. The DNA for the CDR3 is TGTGCCAGCAGCTCGCAGGACAGGGACGCGACTAATGAAAAACTGTTTTTT. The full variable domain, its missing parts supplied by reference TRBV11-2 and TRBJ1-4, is EAGVAQSPRYKIIEKRQSVAFWCNPISGHATLYWYQQILGQGPKLLIQFQNNGVVDDSQLPKDRFSAERLKGVDSTLKIQPAKLEDSAVYLCASSSQDRDATNEKLFFGSGTQLSVL.

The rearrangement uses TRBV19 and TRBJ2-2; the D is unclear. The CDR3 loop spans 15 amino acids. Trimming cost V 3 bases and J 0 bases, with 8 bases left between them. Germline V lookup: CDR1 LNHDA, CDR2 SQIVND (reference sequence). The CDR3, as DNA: TGTGCCAGTAGTATCCAGGATGCGAACACCGGGGAGCTGTTTTTT. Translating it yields CASSIQDANTGELFF.

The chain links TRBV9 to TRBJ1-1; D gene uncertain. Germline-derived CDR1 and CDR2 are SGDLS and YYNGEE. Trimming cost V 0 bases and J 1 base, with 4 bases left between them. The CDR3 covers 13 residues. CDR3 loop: CASSVDWNTEAFF. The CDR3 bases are TGTGCCAGCAGCGTAGACTGGAACACTGAAGCTTTCTTT.

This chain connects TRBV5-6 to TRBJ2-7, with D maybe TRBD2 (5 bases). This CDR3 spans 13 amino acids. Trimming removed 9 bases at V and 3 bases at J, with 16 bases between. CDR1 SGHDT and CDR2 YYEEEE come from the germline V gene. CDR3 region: CATREGGRYEQYF. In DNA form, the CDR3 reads TGTGCCACCCGCGAGGGCGGGCGCTACGAGCAGTACTTC.

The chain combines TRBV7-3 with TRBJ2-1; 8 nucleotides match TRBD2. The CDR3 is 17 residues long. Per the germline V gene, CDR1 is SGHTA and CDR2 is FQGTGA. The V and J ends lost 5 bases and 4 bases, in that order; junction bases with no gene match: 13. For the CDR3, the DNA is TGTGCCAGCAGCCCGGGGCTGGGGACTAGTCCTTACAATGAGCAGTTCTTC. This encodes CASSPGLGTSPYNEQFF. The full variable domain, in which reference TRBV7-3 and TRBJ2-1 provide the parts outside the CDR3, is GAGVSQTPSNKVTEKGKYVELRCDPISGHTALYWYRQSLGQGPEFLIYFQGTGAADDSGLPNDRFFAVRPEGSVSTLKIQRTERGDSAVYLCASSPGLGTSPYNEQFFGPGTRLTVL.

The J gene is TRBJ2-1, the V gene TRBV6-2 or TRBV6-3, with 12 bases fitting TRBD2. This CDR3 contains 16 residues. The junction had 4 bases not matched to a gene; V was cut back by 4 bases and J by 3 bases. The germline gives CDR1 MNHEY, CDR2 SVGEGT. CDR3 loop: CASSSPTSGGYNEQFF. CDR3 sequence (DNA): TGTGCCAGCAGTTCACCGACTAGCGGGGGCTACAATGAGCAGTTCTTC.

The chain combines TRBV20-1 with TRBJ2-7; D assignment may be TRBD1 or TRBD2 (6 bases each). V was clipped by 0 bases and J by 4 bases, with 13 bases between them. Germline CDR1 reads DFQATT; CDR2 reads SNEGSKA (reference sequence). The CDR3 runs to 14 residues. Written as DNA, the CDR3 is TGCAGTGCTAGAGATCCGGGGGCCCCTTACGAGCAGTACTTC. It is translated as CSARDPGAPYEQYF.

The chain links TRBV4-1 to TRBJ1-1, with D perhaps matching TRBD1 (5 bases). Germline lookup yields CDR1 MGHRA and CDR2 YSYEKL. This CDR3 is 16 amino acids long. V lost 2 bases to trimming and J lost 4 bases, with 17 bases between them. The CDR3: CASSQPGRVRGTEAFF. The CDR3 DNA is TGCGCCAGCAGCCAACCTGGCAGGGTTCGGGGCACTGAAGCTTTCTTT.

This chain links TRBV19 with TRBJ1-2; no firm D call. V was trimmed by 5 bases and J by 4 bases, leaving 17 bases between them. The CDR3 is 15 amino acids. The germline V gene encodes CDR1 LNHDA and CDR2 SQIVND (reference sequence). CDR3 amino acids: CASSVSWRQSYGYTF. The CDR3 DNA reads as TGTGCCAGTAGTGTCTCCTGGCGGCAGTCCTATGGCTACACCTTC.

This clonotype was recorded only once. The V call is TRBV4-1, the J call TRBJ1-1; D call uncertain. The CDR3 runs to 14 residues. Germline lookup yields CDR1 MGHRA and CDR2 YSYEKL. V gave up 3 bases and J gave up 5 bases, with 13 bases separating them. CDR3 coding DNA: TGCGCCAGCAGCCAGTACTCGGGCGGGACTGAAGCTTTCTTT. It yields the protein CASSQYSGGTEAFF.

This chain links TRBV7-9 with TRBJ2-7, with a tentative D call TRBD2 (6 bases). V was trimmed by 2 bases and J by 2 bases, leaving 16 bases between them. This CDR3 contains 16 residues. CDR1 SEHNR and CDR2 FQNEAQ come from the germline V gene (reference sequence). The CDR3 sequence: CASSLRWRDGAYEQYF. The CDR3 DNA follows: TGTGCCAGCAGCTTACGGTGGCGGGACGGCGCCTACGAGCAGTACTTC.

Written as DNA, the CDR3 is TGTGCCAGCAGTTTACCTGGACCAAGCTGGGGCTACACCTTC. This codes for CASSLPGPSWGYTF. The J gene is TRBJ1-2, the V gene TRBV12-3 or TRBV12-4, with D unclear. Trimming left V 2 bases short and J 8 bases short, with 15 bases between. The CDR3 contains 14 residues.

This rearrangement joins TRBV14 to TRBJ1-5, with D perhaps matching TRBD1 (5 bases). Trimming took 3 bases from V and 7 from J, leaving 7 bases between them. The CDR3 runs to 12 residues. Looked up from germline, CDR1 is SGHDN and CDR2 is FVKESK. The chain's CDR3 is CASSQWGQPQHF. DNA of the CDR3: TGTGCCAGCAGCCAGTGGGGGCAGCCCCAGCATTTT.

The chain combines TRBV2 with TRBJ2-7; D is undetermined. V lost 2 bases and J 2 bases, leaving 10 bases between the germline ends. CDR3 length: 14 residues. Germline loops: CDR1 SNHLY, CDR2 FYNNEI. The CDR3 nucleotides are TGTGCCAGCAGTGAACAGGCAGGCACCTACGAGCAGTACTTC. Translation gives CASSEQAGTYEQYF.

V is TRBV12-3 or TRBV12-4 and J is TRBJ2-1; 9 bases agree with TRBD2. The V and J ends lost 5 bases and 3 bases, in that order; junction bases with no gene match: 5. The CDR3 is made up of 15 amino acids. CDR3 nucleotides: TGTGCCAGCAGTCCTCCGCGGGGGGGCTACAATGAGCAGTTCTTC. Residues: CASSPPRGGYNEQFF.

The CDR3 DNA sequence: TGCGCCAGCAGCCCCCTTGGACAGGCGAACTCCTACGAGCAGTACTTC. Translated: CASSPLGQANSYEQYF. J is TRBJ2-7 and V is TRBV5-1; 7 nucleotides line up with TRBD1. Germline CDR1 reads SGHRS; CDR2 reads YFSETQ. J gave up 0 bases and V 4 bases, and 10 bases lay outside the gene matches. This CDR3 contains 16 residues.